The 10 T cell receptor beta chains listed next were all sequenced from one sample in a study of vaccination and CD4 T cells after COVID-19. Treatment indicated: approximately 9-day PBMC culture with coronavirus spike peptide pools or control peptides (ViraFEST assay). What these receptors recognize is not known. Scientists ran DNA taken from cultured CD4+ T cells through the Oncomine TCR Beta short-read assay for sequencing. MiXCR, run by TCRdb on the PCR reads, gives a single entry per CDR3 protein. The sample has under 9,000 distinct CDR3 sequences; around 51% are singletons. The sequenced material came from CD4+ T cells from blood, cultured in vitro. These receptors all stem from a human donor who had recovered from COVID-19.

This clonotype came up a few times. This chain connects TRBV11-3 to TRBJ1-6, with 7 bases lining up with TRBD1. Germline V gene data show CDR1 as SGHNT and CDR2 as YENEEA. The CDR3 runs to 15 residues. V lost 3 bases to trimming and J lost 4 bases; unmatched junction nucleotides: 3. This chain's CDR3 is CASSFGQVYNSPLHF. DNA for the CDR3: TGTGCCAGCAGCTTCGGACAGGTTTATAATTCACCCCTCCACTTT.

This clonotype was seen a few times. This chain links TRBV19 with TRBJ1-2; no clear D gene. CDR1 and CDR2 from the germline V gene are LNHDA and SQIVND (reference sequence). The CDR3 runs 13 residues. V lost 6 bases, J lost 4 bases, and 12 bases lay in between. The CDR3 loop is CASRPGGPYGYTF. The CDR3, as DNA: TGTGCCAGTAGGCCCGGCGGACCCTATGGCTACACCTTC. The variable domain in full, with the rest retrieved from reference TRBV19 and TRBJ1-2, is DGGITQSPKYLFRKEGQNVTLSCEQNLNHDAMYWYRQDPGQGLRLIYYSQIVNDFQKGDIAEGYSVSREKKESFPLTVTSAQKNPTAFYLCASRPGGPYGYTFGSGTRLTVV.

CDR3 in amino acids: CASIKDRGMNTEAFF. DNA of the CDR3: TGTGCCAGCATTAAGGATAGGGGTATGAACACTGAAGCTTTCTTT. The chain uses TRBV2 and TRBJ1-1; D may be TRBD1 (5 bases). The CDR3 runs to 15 residues. V gave up 7 bases and J gave up 0 bases, with 15 bases separating them. Germline assignment: CDR1 SNHLY and CDR2 FYNNEI.

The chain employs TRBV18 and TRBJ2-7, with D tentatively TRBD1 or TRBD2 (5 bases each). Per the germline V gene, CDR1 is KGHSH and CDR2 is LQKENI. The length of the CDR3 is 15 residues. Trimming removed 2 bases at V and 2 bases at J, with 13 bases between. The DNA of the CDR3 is TGTGCCAGCTCACCATACCGGGACGGGCCCTACGAGCAGTACTTC. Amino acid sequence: CASSPYRDGPYEQYF.

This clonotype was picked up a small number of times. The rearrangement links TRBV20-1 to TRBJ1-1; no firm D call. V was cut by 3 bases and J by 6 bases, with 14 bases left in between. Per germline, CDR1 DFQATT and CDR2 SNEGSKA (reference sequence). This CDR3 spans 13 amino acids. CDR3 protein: CSASPIPGAEAFF. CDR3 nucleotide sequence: TGCAGTGCTAGTCCCATCCCTGGGGCTGAAGCTTTCTTT.

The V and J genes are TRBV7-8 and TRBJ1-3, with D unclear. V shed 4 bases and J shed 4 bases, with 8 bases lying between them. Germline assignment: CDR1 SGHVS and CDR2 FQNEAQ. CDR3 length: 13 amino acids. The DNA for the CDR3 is TGTGCCAGCAGCTCGATCGGGGGAAACACCATATATTTT. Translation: CASSSIGGNTIYF. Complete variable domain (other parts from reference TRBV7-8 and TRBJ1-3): GAGVSQSPRYKVAKRGQDVALRCDPISGHVSLFWYQQALGQGPEFLTYFQNEAQLDKSGLPSDRFFAERPEGSVSTLKIQRTQQEDSAVYLCASSSIGGNTIYFGEGSWLTVV.

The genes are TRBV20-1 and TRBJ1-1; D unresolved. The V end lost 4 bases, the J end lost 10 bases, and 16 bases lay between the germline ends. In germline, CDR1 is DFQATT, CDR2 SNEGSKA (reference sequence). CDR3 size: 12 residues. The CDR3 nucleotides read TGCAGTGCTACTCCTAGTAGGGCGGCAGCTTTCTTT. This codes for CSATPSRAAAFF.

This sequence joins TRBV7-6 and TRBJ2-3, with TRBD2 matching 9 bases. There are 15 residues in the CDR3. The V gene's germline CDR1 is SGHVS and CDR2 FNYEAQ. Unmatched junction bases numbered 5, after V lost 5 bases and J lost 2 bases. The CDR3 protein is CASSNSGSATDTQYF. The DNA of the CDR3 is TGTGCCAGCAGCAATAGCGGGAGTGCCACAGATACGCAGTATTTT.

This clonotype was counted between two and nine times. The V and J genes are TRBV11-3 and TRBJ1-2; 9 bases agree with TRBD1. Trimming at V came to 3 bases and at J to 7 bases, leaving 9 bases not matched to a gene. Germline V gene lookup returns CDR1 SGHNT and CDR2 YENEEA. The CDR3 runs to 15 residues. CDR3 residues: CASSFRGGTGSGYTF. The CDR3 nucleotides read TGTGCCAGCAGCTTTAGAGGTGGGACAGGGTCTGGCTACACCTTC.

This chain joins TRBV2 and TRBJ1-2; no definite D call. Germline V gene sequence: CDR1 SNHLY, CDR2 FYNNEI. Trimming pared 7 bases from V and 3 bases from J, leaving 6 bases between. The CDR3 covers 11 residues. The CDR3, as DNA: TGTGCCAGCACAACAGACTATGGCTACACCTTC. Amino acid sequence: CASTTDYGYTF.